The T cell receptor (beta chain) described here comes from a study of CD8+CD57+ T cells in acquired aplastic anemia. In the study overall: An average of roughly 2.9 ug of DNA was obtained from sorted CD4+ and CD8+ cells. Study-level findings and limits: No significant difference in CD8+ Simpson's diversity was found between patients and controls.

Profiling that covered TCR beta VDJ and CDR3 relied on genomic DNA as its template. MiXCR, run by TCRdb on the reads, gives a single entry per CDR3 protein. The data hold fewer than 200,000 distinct CDR3 sequences, with 40% to 50% observed a single time. Of note for this clonotype: Its antigen remains unidentified.

CDR3 length equals 15 residues. V was trimmed by 3 bases and J by 5 bases, leaving 16 bases between them. Germline CDR1 MDHEN, CDR2 SYDVKM. Patients chosen for sequencing had CD8+CD57+ cells that had expanded, as shown by flow cytometry. Acquired aplastic anemia of severe grade affected all patients. No therapy was given to patients before blood sampling. The chain employs TRBV28 and TRBJ1-2; the D is unclear. The receptor comes from a human donor with aplastic anemia. The sequenced sample consisted of sorted CD4+, CD8+, or CD8+CD57+ T cells (not recorded which) from PBMCs. CDR3 in DNA: TGTGCCAGCAGTTTTGCAGGCGCCGGGTCTTATGGCTACACCTTC. Its protein product is CASSFAGAGSYGYTF.